Reported below is one T cell receptor (beta chain). These data are taken from a study of regulatory T cells in long-lasting Graves disease. Building the TCR beta libraries relied on iRepertoire HTBI primers, and CDR3 regions underwent Arm-PCR. TCRdb re-called the multiplex PCR reads with MiXCR, one entry per CDR3 protein. The sample holds some 560,000 distinct CDR3 sequences; 15% to 20% are singletons and the top ten take 20% to 25%. Time point denoted: newly diagnosed GD, antithyroid drugs for less than 3 months. Researchers made the TCR library from RNA that was extracted from PBMCs. V was shortened by 2 bases and J by 2 bases, with 10 bases between the two germline ends. Per germline, CDR1 SGDLS and CDR2 YYNGEE. The CDR3 extends over 14 amino acids. The sample was also reused in another study, on T cells in Graves' hyperthyroidism and ophthalmopathy. As reported in that work: An absence of ophthalmopathy progression within 18 months meant stable Graves' hyperthyroidism. It was uncontrolled infection, other autoimmune disease, pregnancy or lactation that excluded patients. The primer set for the first-round RT-PCR of the TCR CDR3 was HTBI.

This specimen was peripheral blood mononuclear cells (PBMCs), taken at new diagnosis, from a patient treated with antithyroid drugs. The genes are TRBV9 and TRBJ2-5; D not certain. This receptor was obtained from a woman aged 35-65 years with Graves disease. Here the CDR3 reads CASSVTDGQETQYF. CDR3 coding DNA: TGTGCCAGCAGCGTGACGGACGGGCAAGAGACCCAGTACTTC.